Described below is a single T cell receptor (beta chain) sequence and its context. These data are taken from a study of blood T cell repertoires in COVID-19. Turning to the study itself: From the United States, Italy and Spain came samples of acute and convalescent COVID-19. T cells, B-cell-depleted T cells, or PBMCs supplied cDNA or gDNA.

Enrollees, about 18 to 95 years old, lived in 24 US areas. Cohort 3 donors were reported recovered after two negative PCRs, clearance, or symptom resolution. Data came from immunoSEQ multiplex PCR; TCRdb stores just in-frame clones and leaves some out. Of around 310,000 clones in the sample, just under 90% were seen once. The V gene lost 1 base and the J gene lost 0 bases, with 22 bases spanning the gap. The CDR3 is 20 amino acids. Germline-derived CDR1 and CDR2 are LGHNT and FRNRAP. The sample consisted of PBMCs or T cells enriched from blood (not recorded which). The rearrangement links TRBV12-5 to TRBJ1-3; TRBD1 is a possible D gene (6 bases). The receptor was derived from a woman aged 25 to 39 who had recovered from COVID-19. The CDR3 DNA is TGTGCTAGTGGTTTGGCTAGTTCGGACAGTAGCCGCACCTCTGGAAACACCATATATTTT. It yields the protein CASGLASSDSSRTSGNTIYF.